This record looks at one T cell receptor (beta chain) sequence and its context. Its antigen is still unknown. TCRdb redid the calling of the 5' RACE reads with MiXCR, one entry per CDR3 protein. The sample has under 250,000 distinct CDR3 sequences; around 30% are singletons. Trimming took off 4 bases at V and 7 bases at J, with 8 bases between the two ends. The CDR3 consists of 13 residues. Germline CDR1 reads SGHTA; CDR2 reads FQGNSA. This entry belongs to a study of T-cell memory formation after mild COVID-19. Study-level information: In these data, TCR clusters were largely donor specific. Study-wide results and caveats: Among clones contracting day 15 to 85, CD4/CD8 was balanced, whereas later expanders leaned CD4+. Some clones that responded were present in memory (sampled pre-infection), which suggests cross-reactive memory joined.

The chain recombines TRBV7-2 with TRBJ1-6, with D perhaps TRBD1 (6 bases). Sequencing was carried out using PBMCs or a T cell subset sorted from them (not recorded which). This TCR was recovered from an adult woman who had mild COVID-19 (a few samples of this study predate the infection). Cell type and time point are not known. For the CDR3, the DNA is TGTGCCAGCAGCTGGGACACCAATTCACCCCTCCACTTT. This gives the protein CASSWDTNSPLHF.